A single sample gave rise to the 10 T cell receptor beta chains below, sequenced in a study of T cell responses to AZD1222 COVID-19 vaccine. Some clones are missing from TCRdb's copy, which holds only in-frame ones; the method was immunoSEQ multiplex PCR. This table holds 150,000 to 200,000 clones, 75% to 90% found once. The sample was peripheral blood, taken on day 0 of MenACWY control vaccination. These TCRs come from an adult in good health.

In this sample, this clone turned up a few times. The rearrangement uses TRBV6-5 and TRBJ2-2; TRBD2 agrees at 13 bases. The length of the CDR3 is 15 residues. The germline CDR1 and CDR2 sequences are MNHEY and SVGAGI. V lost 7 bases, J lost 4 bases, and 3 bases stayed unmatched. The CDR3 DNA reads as TGTGCCAGCACCCGGACTAGCGGGAGCACCGGGGAGCTGTTTTTT. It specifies CASTRTSGSTGELFF.

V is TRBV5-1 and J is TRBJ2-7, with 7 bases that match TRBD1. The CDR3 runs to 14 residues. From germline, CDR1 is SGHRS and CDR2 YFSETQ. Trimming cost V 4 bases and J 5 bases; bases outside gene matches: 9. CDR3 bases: TGCGCCAGCAGCACGGGACAGAATCTCGACGAGCAGTACTTC. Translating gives CASSTGQNLDEQYF.

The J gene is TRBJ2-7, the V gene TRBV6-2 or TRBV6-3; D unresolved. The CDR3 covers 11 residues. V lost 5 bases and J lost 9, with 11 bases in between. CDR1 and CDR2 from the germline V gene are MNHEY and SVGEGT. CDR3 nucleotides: TGTGCCAGCAGTCAAGGCCGTTCGCAGTACTTC. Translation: CASSQGRSQYF.

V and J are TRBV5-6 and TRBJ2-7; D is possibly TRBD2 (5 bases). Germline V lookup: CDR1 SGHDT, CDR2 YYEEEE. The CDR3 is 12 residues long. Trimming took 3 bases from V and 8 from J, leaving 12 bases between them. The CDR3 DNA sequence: TGTGCCAGCAGCTCGCAAGACGGGAAGCAGTACTTC. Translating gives CASSSQDGKQYF.

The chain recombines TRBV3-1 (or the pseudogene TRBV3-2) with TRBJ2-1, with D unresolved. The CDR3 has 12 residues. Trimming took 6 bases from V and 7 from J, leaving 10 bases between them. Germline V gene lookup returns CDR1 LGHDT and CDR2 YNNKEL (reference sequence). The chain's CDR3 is CASRKVGNEQFF. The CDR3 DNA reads TGTGCCAGCAGAAAAGTCGGTAATGAGCAGTTCTTC.

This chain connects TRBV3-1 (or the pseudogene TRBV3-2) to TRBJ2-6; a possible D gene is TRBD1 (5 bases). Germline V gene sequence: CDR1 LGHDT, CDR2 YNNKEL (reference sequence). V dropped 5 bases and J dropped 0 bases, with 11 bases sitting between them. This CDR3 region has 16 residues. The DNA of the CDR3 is TGTGCCAGCAGCACTCAGGGTTTCTCTGGGGCCAACGTCCTGACTTTC. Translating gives CASSTQGFSGANVLTF.

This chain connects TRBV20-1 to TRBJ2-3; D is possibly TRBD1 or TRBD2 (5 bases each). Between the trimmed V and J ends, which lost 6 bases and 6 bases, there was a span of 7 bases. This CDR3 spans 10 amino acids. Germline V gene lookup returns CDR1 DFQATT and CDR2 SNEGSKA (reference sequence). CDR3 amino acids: CSAWGDTQYF. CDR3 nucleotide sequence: TGCAGTGCCTGGGGGGATACGCAGTATTTT.

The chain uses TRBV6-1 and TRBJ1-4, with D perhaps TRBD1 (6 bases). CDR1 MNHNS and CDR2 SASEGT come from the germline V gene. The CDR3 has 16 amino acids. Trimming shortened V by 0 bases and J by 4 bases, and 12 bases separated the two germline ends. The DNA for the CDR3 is TGTGCCAGCAGTGAAGCGAGGGGGGCTGGTAATGAAAAACTGTTTTTT. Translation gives CASSEARGAGNEKLFF.

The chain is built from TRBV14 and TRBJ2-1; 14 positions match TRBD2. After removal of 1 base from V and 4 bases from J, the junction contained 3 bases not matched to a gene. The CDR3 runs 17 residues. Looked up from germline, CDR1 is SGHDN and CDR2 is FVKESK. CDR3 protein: CASSQGRLAGGYNEQFF. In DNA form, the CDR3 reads TGTGCCAGCAGCCAAGGGCGACTAGCGGGAGGGTACAATGAGCAGTTCTTC. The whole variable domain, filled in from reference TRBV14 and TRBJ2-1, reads EAGVTQFPSHSVIEKGQTVTLRCDPISGHDNLYWYRRVMGKEIKFLLHFVKESKQDESGMPNNRFLAERTGGTYSTLKVQPAELEDSGVYFCASSQGRLAGGYNEQFFGPGTRLTVL.

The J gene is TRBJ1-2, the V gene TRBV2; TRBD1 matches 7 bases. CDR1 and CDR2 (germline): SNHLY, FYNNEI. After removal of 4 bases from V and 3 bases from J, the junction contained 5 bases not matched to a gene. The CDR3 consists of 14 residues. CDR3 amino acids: CASSVTGNDYGYTF. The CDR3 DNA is TGTGCCAGCAGTGTGACAGGGAACGACTATGGCTACACCTTC.